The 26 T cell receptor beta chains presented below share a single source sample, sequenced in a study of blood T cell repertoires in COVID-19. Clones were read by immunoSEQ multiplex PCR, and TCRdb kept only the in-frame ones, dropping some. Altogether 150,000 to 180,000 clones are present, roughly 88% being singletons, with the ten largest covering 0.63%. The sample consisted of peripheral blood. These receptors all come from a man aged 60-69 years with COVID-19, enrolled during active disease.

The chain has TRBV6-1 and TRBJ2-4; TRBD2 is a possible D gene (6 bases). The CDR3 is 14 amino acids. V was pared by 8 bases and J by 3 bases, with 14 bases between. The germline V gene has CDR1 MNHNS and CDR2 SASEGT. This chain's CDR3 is CASVQRVGKNIQYF. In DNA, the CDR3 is TGTGCCAGCGTTCAGCGGGTCGGCAAAAACATTCAGTACTTC.

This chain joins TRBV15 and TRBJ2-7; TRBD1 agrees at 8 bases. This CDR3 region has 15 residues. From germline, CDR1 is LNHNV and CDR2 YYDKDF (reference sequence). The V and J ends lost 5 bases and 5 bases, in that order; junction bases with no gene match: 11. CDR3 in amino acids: CATSATRTGSDEQYF. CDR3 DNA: TGTGCCACCAGCGCAACCCGGACAGGGTCCGACGAGCAGTACTTC.

CDR3 nucleotides: TGTGCCGGCGGAGGGGGGGATGGCTACACCTTC. It specifies CAGGGGDGYTF. The rearrangement joins TRBV2 to TRBJ1-2; possibly TRBD1 for D (6 bases). The CDR3 extends over 11 amino acids. Germline lookup yields CDR1 SNHLY and CDR2 FYNNEI. V was pared by 11 bases and J by 6 bases, with 13 bases between.

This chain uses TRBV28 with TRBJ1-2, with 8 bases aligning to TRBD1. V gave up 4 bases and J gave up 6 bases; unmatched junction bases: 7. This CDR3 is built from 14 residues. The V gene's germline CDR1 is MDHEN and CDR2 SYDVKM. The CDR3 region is CASSSNGQGNGYTF. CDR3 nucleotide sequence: TGTGCCAGCAGTTCAAACGGACAGGGAAATGGCTACACCTTC.

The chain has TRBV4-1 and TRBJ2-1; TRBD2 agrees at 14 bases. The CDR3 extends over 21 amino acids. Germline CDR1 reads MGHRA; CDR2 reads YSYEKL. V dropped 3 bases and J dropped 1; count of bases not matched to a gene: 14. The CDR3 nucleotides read TGCGCCAGCAGCCACCCCACCGCCGGGACTAGCGGGAGTGGGTCCTACAATGAGCAGTTCTTC. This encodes CASSHPTAGTSGSGSYNEQFF.

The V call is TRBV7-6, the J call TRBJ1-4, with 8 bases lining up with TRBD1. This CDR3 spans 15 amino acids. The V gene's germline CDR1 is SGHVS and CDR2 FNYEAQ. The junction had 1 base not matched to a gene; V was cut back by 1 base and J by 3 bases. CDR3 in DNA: TGTGCCAGCAGCTTAGGGACAGGGCCTAATGAAAAACTGTTTTTT. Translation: CASSLGTGPNEKLFF. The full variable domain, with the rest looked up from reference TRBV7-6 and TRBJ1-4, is GAGVSQSPRYKVTKRGQDVALRCDPISGHVSLYWYRQALGQGPEFLTYFNYEAQQDKSGLPNDRFSAERPEGSISTLTIQRTEQRDSAMYRCASSLGTGPNEKLFFGSGTQLSVL.

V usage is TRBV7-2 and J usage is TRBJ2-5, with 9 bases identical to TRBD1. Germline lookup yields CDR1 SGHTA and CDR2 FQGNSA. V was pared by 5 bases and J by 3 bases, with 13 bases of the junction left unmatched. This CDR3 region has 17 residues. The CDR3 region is CASSHPQWDRDKETQYF. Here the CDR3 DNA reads TGTGCCAGCAGCCACCCTCAATGGGACAGGGATAAAGAGACCCAGTACTTC.

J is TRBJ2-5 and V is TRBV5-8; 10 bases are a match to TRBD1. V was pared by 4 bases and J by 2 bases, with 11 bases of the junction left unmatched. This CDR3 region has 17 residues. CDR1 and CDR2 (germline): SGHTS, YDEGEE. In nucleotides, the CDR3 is TGTGCCAGCAGCCGCAACGTCGGGACAGGGGTGCAAGAGACCCAGTACTTC. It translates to CASSRNVGTGVQETQYF.

CDR3 coding DNA: TGTGCCAGCAGCCCCCATGGCCTCCAAGAGACCCAGTACTTC. Encoded protein: CASSPHGLQETQYF. V gene TRBV11-1 combines with J gene TRBJ2-5; unclear D gene. In germline, CDR1 is SGHAT, CDR2 FQDESV (reference sequence). This CDR3 is built from 14 residues. V lost 5 bases, J lost 1 base, and 11 bases lay in between.

The CDR3 DNA reads TGTGCCAGTAGTATGAGGGCAGGGGTGGGGCTGCACACTGAAGCTTTCTTT. Translating gives CASSMRAGVGLHTEAFF. The V gene is TRBV19, the J gene TRBJ1-1, with a possible D match to TRBD1 (6 bases). The germline V and J ends were trimmed by 3 bases and 3 bases, with 20 bases remaining between them. This CDR3 has 17 residues. Germline values: CDR1 LNHDA, CDR2 SQIVND (reference sequence).

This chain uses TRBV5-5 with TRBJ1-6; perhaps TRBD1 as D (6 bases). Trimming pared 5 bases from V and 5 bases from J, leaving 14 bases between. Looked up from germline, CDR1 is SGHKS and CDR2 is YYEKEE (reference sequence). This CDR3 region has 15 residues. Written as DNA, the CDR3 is TGTGCCAGCAGACTACAGGGCTCAGATAATTCACCCCTCCACTTT. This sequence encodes CASRLQGSDNSPLHF.

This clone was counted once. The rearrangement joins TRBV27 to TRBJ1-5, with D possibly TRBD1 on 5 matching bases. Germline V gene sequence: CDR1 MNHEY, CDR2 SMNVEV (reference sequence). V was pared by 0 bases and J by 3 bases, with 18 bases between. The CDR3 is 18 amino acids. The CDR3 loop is CASSLSPLGGIVNQPQHF. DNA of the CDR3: TGTGCCAGCAGTTTATCCCCTCTGGGGGGAATTGTCAATCAGCCCCAGCATTTT.

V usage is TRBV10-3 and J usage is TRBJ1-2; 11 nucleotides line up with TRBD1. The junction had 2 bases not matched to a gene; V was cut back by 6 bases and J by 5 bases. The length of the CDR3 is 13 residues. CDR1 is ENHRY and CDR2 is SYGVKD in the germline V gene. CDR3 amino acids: CAIRGTGGYGYTF. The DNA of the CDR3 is TGTGCCATCAGGGGGACAGGGGGTTATGGCTACACCTTC.

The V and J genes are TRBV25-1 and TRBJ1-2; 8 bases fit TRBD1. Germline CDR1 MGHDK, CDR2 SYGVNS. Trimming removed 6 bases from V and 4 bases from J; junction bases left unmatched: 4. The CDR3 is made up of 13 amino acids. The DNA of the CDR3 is TGTGCCAGCAGGGACAGGGTGGGCTATGGCTACACCTTC. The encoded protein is CASRDRVGYGYTF.

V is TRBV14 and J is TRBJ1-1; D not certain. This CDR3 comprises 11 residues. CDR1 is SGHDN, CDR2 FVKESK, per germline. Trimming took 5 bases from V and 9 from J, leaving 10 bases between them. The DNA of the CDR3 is TGTGCCAGCAGCACCCAACTAAAAGCTTTCTTT. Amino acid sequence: CASSTQLKAFF.

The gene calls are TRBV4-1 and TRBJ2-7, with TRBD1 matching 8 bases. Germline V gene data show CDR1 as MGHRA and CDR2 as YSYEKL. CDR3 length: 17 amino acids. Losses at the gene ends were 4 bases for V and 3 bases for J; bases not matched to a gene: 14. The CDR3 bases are TGCGCCAGCAGCCCGGGCGCGGGGCAGGGGGCGCTCTACGAGCAGTACTTC. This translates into CASSPGAGQGALYEQYF.

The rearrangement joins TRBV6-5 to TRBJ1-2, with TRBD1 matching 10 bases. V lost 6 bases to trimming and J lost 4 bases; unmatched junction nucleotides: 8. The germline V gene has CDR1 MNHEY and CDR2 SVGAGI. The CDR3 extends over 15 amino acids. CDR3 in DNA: TGTGCCAGCAGCCGTGAAGGGACAGGGGTCTATGGCTACACCTTC. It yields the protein CASSREGTGVYGYTF.

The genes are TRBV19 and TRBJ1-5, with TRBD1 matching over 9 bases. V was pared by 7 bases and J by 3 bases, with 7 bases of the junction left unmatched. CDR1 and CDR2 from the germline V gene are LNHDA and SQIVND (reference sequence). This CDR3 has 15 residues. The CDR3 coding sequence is TGTGCCAGTACCCAATACAGGGGGCCCAATCAGCCCCAGCATTTT. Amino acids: CASTQYRGPNQPQHF. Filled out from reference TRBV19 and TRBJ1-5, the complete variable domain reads DGGITQSPKYLFRKEGQNVTLSCEQNLNHDAMYWYRQDPGQGLRLIYYSQIVNDFQKGDIAEGYSVSREKKESFPLTVTSAQKNPTAFYLCASTQYRGPNQPQHFGDGTRLSIL.

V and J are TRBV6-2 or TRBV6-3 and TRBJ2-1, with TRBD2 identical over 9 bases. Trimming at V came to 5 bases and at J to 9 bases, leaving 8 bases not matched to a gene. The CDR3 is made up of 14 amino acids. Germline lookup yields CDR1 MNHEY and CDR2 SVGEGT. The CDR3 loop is CASSTSGQRGEQFF. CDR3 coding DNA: TGTGCCAGCAGTACTAGCGGGCAAAGGGGTGAGCAGTTCTTC.

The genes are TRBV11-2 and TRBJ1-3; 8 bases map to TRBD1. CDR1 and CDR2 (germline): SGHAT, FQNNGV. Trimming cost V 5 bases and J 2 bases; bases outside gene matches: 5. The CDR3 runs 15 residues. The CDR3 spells CASSPLQGAGNTIYF. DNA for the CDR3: TGTGCCAGCAGCCCTTTACAGGGGGCTGGAAACACCATATATTTT.

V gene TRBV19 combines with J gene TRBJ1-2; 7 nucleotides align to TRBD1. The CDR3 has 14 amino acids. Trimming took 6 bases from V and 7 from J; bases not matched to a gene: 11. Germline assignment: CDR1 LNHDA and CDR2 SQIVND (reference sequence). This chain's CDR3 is CASRRTGSSFGYTF. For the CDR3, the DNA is TGTGCCAGTAGGCGGACAGGTTCGTCTTTTGGCTACACCTTC.

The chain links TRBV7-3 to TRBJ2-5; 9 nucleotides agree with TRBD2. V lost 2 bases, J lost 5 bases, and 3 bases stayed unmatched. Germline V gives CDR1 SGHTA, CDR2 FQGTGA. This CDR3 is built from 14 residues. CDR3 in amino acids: CASSLGTSTETQYF. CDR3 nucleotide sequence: TGTGCCAGCAGCTTAGGGACTAGCACGGAGACCCAGTACTTC.

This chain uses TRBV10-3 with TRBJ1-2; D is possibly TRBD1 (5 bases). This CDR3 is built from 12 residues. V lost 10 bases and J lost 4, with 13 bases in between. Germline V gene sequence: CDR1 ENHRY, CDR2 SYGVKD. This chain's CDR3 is CATGRDFYGYTF. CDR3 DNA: TGTGCCACCGGACGGGACTTCTATGGCTACACCTTC.

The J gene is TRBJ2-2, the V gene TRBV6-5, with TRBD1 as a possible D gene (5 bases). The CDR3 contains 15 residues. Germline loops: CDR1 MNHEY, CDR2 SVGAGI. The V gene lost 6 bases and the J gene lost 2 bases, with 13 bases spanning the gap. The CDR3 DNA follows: TGTGCCAGCAGCCCACTGACAGATAACACCGGGGAGCTGTTTTTT. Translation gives CASSPLTDNTGELFF.

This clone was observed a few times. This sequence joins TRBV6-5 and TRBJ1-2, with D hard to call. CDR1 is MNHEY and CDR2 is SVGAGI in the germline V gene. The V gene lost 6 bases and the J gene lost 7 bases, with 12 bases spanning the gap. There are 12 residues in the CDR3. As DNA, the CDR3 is TGTGCCAGCAGACGACCGGGAGGTGGCTACACCTTC. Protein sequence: CASRRPGGGYTF.

The CDR3 spells CASSFGQGISGANVLTF. The DNA of the CDR3 is TGTGCCAGCAGTTTCGGACAGGGTATCTCTGGGGCCAACGTCCTGACTTTC. The V gene is TRBV28, the J gene TRBJ2-6; 8 positions match TRBD1. The CDR3 is 17 residues long. Looked up from germline, CDR1 is MDHEN and CDR2 is SYDVKM. The V segment lost 3 bases and the J segment 0 bases; nucleotides outside the gene matches: 4.